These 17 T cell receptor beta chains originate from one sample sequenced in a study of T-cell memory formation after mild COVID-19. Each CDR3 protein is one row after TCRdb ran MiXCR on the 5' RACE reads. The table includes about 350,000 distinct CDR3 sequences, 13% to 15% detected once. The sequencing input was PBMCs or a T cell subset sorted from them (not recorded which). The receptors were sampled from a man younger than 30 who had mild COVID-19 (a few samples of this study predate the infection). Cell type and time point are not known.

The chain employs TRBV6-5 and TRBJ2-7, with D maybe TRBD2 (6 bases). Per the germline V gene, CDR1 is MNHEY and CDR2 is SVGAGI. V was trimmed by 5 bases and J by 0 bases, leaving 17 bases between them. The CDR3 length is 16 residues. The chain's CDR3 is CASSPFGSGASYEQYF. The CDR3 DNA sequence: TGTGCCAGCAGTCCCTTTGGTAGCGGAGCCTCCTACGAGCAGTACTTC.

The DNA for the CDR3 is TGCGCCAGCAGGTCTTTAGGGGACGGCAACTATGGCTACACCTTC. Protein: CASRSLGDGNYGYTF. The V and J genes are TRBV5-1 and TRBJ1-2; tentative D call: TRBD1 (5 bases). V was clipped by 5 bases and J by 2 bases, with 16 bases between them. Germline lookup yields CDR1 SGHRS and CDR2 YFSETQ. The CDR3 is 15 amino acids.

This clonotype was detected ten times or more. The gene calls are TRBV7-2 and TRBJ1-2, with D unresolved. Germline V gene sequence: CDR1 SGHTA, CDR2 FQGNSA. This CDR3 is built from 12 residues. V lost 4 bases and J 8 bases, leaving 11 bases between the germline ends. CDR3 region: CASSSPLRGYTF. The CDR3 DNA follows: TGTGCCAGCAGCTCCCCGTTACGGGGCTACACCTTC.

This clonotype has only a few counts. This CDR3 is CASRPGTSGGGTQYF. The CDR3 coding sequence is TGTGCCAGCAGGCCAGGGACTAGCGGGGGCGGTACGCAGTATTTT. The chain recombines TRBV9 with TRBJ2-3; 14 bases fit TRBD2. The germline V gene has CDR1 SGDLS and CDR2 YYNGEE. The ends lost 5 bases at V and 8 bases at J; junction bases unmatched: 7. CDR3 length: 15 amino acids.

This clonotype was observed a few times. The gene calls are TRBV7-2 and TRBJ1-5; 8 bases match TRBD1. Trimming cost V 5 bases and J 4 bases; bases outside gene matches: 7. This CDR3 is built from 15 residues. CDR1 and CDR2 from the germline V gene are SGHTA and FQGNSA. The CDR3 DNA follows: TGTGCCAGCAGCACCAGGGGGCCGGGTAATCAGCCCCAGCATTTT. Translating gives CASSTRGPGNQPQHF.

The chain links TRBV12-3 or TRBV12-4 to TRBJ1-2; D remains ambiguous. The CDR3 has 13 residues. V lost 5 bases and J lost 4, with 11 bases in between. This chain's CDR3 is CASSPPDLYGYTF. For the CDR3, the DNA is TGTGCCAGCAGTCCACCTGACCTCTATGGCTACACCTTC.

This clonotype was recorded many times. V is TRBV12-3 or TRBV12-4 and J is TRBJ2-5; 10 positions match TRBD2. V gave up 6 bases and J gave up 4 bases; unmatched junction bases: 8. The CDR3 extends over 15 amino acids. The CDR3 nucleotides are TGTGCCAGCAGAGCCGGGACTAGCGTTCCAGAGACCCAGTACTTC. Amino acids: CASRAGTSVPETQYF.

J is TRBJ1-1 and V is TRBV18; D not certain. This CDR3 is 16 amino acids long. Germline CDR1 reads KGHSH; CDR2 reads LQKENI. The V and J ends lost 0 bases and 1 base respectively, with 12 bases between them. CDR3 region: CASSPPGMGWNTEAFF. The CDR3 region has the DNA TGTGCCAGCTCACCACCGGGGATGGGGTGGAACACTGAAGCTTTCTTT.

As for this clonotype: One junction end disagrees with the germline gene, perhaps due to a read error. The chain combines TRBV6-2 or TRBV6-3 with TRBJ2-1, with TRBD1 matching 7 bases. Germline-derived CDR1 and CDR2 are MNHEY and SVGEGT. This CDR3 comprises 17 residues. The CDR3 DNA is TGTTCCAGCAGTTACTCACCGACAGGGCTAACCTACAATGAGCAGTTCTTC. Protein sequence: CSSSYSPTGLTYNEQFF.

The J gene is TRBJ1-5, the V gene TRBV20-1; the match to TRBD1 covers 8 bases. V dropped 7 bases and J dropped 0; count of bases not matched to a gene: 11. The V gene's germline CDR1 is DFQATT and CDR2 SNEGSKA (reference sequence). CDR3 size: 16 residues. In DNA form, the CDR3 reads TGCAGTGTCAGTCCCACGGACAGGGATAGCAATCAGCCCCAGCATTTT. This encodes CSVSPTDRDSNQPQHF.

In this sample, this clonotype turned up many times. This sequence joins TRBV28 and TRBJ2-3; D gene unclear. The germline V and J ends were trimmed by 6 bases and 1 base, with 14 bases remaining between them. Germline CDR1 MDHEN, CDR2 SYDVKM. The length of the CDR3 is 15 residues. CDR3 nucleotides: TGTGCCAGCAGCTCCTCTGGAGACGGCACAGATACGCAGTATTTT. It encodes CASSSSGDGTDTQYF.

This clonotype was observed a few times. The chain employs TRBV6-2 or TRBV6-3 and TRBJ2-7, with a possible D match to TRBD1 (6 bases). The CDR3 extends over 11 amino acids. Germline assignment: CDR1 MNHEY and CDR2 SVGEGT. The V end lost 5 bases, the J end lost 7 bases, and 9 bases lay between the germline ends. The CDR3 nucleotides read TGTGCCAGCAGTCAAGGACAGGAGCAGTACGTC. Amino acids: CASSQGQEQYV.

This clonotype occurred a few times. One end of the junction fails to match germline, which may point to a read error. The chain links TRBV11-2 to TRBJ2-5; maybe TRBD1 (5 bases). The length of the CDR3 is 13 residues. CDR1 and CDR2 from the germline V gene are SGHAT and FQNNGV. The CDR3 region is CASSIDRQETQYF. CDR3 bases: TGTGCCAGCAGCATAGACAGACAAGAGACCCAGTACTTC.

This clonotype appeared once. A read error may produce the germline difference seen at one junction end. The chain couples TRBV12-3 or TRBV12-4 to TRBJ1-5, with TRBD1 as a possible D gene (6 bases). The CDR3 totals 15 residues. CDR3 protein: CDSSPQGQNNQPQHF. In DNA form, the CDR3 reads TGTGACAGCAGTCCACAAGGACAGAACAATCAGCCCCAGCATTTT.

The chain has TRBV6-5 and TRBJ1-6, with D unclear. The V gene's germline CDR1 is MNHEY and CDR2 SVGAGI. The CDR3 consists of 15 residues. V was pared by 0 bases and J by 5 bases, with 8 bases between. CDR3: CASSYSGWDNSPLHF. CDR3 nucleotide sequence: TGTGCCAGCAGTTACTCAGGGTGGGATAATTCACCCCTCCACTTT.

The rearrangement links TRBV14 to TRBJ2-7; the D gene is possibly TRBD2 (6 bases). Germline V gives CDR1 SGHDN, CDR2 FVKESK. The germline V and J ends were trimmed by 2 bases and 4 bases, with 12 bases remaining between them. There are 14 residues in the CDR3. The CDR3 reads CASSQIGGTYEQYF. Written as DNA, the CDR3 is TGTGCCAGCAGCCAAATTGGGGGGACTTACGAGCAGTACTTC.

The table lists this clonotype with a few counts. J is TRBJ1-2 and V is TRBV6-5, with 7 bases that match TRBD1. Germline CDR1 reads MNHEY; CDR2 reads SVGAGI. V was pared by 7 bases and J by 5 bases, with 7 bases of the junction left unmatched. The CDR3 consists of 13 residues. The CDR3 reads CASTRDSGYGYTF. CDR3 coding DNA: TGTGCCAGCACCCGGGACAGTGGGTATGGCTACACCTTC.